This T cell receptor (beta chain) was sequenced during a study of blood T cell repertoires in COVID-19. At the level of the study: COVID-19 samples from acute and convalescent phases originated in the United States, Italy and Spain. The cDNA or gDNA used as material had been derived from T cells, B-cell-depleted T cells, or PBMCs.

Sequencing used immunoSEQ multiplex PCR; TCRdb keeps in-frame clones, though not all of them. Among approximately 130,000 clones, approximately 85% were seen once, and the ten largest hold 4.3%. Per germline, CDR1 MNHNY and CDR2 SVGAGI (reference sequence). The CDR3 contains 15 residues. V shed 3 bases and J shed 3 bases, with 15 bases lying between them. This clone has a handful of counts. The gene calls are TRBV6-6 and TRBJ2-7, with D perhaps matching TRBD2 (6 bases). Specimen: peripheral blood. The clonotype comes from a human donor in a cohort sampled during active COVID-19. The CDR3 region has the DNA TGTGCCAGCAGTTATAGTAACGGGGGTGGCTACGAGCAGTACGTC. This gives the protein CASSYSNGGGYEQYV.